This entry lists 18 T cell receptor beta chains sequenced from one sample in a study of early T cells in non-severe SARS-CoV-2 infection. MiXCR, run by TCRdb on the 5' RACE reads, gives a single entry per CDR3 protein. The sample has 100,000 to 150,000 distinct CDR3 sequences; under 15% are singletons. Source material: whole blood. These TCRs come from an adult who was a healthcare worker with PCR-confirmed SARS-CoV-2 infection or an uninfected control (not recorded which).

V gene TRBV15 combines with J gene TRBJ1-5; 7 bases agree with TRBD1. CDR3 length equals 15 residues. J was trimmed by 2 bases and V by 1 base; bases with no gene match: 2. Germline lookup yields CDR1 LNHNV and CDR2 YYDKDF (reference sequence). In nucleotides, the CDR3 is TGTGCCACCAGCAGAGGAGGGACAGGCAATCAGCCCCAGCATTTT. It specifies CATSRGGTGNQPQHF.

This clonotype was found a few times. The chain uses TRBV6-5 and TRBJ2-2; perhaps TRBD1 as D (6 bases). V lost 5 bases to trimming and J lost 7 bases, with 8 bases between them. This CDR3 region has 12 residues. The V gene's germline CDR1 is MNHEY and CDR2 SVGAGI. As DNA, the CDR3 is TGTGCCAGCAGTCTACAGGGCGGGGAGCTGTTTTTT. It translates to CASSLQGGELFF.

V usage is TRBV2 and J usage is TRBJ1-1; D gene unclear. Germline CDR1 is SNHLY and CDR2 is FYNNEI. The CDR3 has 11 residues. Trimming removed 5 bases from V and 7 bases from J, with 8 bases in between. CDR3: CASSWGFEAFF. DNA of the CDR3: TGTGCCAGCAGTTGGGGATTTGAAGCTTTCTTT.

Only one count was recorded for this clonotype. The genes are TRBV5-1 and TRBJ1-3, with TRBD1 matching 9 bases. Per the germline V gene, CDR1 is SGHRS and CDR2 is YFSETQ. The CDR3 loop spans 15 amino acids. J gave up 3 bases and V 3 bases, and 4 bases lay outside the gene matches. In DNA, the CDR3 is TGCGCCAGCAGCTCACAGGGGGCTGGTGGAAACACCATATATTTT. It codes for CASSSQGAGGNTIYF.

This sequence joins TRBV3-1 and TRBJ2-1; D is unresolved. With 2 bases removed from V and 5 bases from J, the gap between germline ends came to 4 bases. CDR3 length: 12 amino acids. From germline, CDR1 is LGHDT and CDR2 YNNKEL (reference sequence). The chain's CDR3 is CASSQNHNEQFF. The CDR3 nucleotides read TGTGCCAGCAGCCAAAACCACAATGAGCAGTTCTTC.

This clonotype has a handful of counts. The J gene is TRBJ2-1, the V gene TRBV2; TRBD1 matches 7 bases. J gave up 6 bases and V 5 bases, and 7 bases lay outside the gene matches. The CDR3 is 14 residues long. Germline V CDR1 and CDR2: SNHLY, FYNNEI. The CDR3 DNA is TGTGCCAGCAGTACTATGGGACAGATCAATGAGCAGTTCTTC. This codes for CASSTMGQINEQFF.

This chain uses TRBV27 with TRBJ2-2, with D maybe TRBD1 (6 bases). Trimming left V 3 bases short and J 6 bases short, with 8 bases between. Germline values: CDR1 MNHEY, CDR2 SMNVEV (reference sequence). This CDR3 comprises 13 residues. The CDR3 region has the DNA TGTGCCAGCAGTTTCACAGGGTCCGGGGAGCTGTTTTTT. It specifies CASSFTGSGELFF.

This clonotype was observed a few times. J is TRBJ2-3 and V is TRBV11-2, with 10 positions matching TRBD1. In germline, CDR1 is SGHAT, CDR2 FQNNGV. The length of the CDR3 is 17 residues. The trim removed 8 bases at V and 0 bases at J, leaving 11 bases unmatched. DNA of the CDR3: TGTGCCAGCGGGCGCGTAATGGGACAGGGGAGCACAGATACGCAGTATTTT. Amino acid sequence: CASGRVMGQGSTDTQYF.

This clonotype appeared a few times. J is TRBJ1-5 and V is TRBV29-1; no clear D. This CDR3 contains 13 residues. Trimming stripped 1 base from V and 6 bases from J, with 10 bases between. Germline-derived CDR1 and CDR2 are SQVTM and ANQGSEA. CDR3 protein: CSVEGWEGQPQHF. The CDR3 bases are TGCAGCGTTGAAGGGTGGGAAGGTCAGCCCCAGCATTTT. Looking up the rest from reference TRBV29-1 and TRBJ1-5 gives the full variable domain: SAVISQKPSRDICQRGTSLTIQCQVDSQVTMMFWYRQQPGQSLTLIATANQGSEATYESGFVIDKFPISRPNLTFSTLTVSNMSPEDSSIYLCSVEGWEGQPQHFGDGTRLSIL.

The V call is TRBV7-3, the J call TRBJ2-3; D unclear. The CDR3 contains 14 residues. Germline CDR1 reads SGHTA; CDR2 reads FQGTGA. With 1 base removed from V and 1 base from J, the gap between germline ends came to 6 bases. This CDR3 is CASSLSPGTDTQYF. The CDR3 DNA is TGTGCCAGCAGCTTAAGCCCGGGCACAGATACGCAGTATTTT.

The chain combines TRBV3-1 with TRBJ1-1, with a weak D call TRBD1 (5 bases). Trimming removed 8 bases from V and 5 bases from J, with 21 bases in between. Germline V gives CDR1 LGHDT, CDR2 YNNKEL (reference sequence). This CDR3 has 15 amino acids. CDR3 in amino acids: CASGIRGGRKTEAFF. CDR3 bases: TGTGCCAGCGGGATAAGGGGAGGGCGGAAGACTGAAGCTTTCTTT.

The gene calls are TRBV7-6 and TRBJ2-6; no definite D call. The CDR3 is 14 residues long. Germline V lookup: CDR1 SGHVS, CDR2 FNYEAQ. Trimming pared 8 bases from V and 2 bases from J, leaving 10 bases between. CDR3: CASSGIPGANVLTF. The CDR3 nucleotides are TGTGCCAGCTCCGGAATACCTGGGGCCAACGTCCTGACTTTC.

This clonotype has more than one count but fewer than ten. The rearrangement joins TRBV15 to TRBJ2-1; maybe TRBD2 (5 bases). V lost 0 bases and J 8 bases, leaving 14 bases between the germline ends. Germline V gene lookup returns CDR1 LNHNV and CDR2 YYDKDF (reference sequence). This CDR3 spans 15 amino acids. The CDR3 bases are TGTGCCACCAGCAGAGACGCTAGCCCTCCATATGAGCAGTTCTTC. This translates into CATSRDASPPYEQFF.

The chain carries TRBV4-1 and TRBJ1-2; D remains unclear. Trimming took 0 bases from V and 0 from J, leaving 8 bases between them. The germline V gene encodes CDR1 MGHRA and CDR2 YSYEKL. The CDR3 is made up of 15 amino acids. CDR3 sequence reads: CASSQEAVANYGYTF. The CDR3 DNA follows: TGCGCCAGCAGCCAAGAGGCTGTCGCTAACTATGGCTACACCTTC.

This clonotype was seen many times. The chain uses TRBV7-6 and TRBJ1-1, with D unclear. V was cut by 1 base and J by 1 base, with 7 bases left in between. The CDR3 is 14 amino acids. Germline-derived CDR1 and CDR2 are SGHVS and FNYEAQ. The chain's CDR3 is CASSLEAENTEAFF. CDR3 sequence (DNA): TGTGCCAGCAGCTTAGAGGCGGAGAACACTGAAGCTTTCTTT.

This clonotype was found a few times. The chain carries TRBV7-3 and TRBJ2-4; 10 positions match TRBD1. From germline, CDR1 is SGHTA and CDR2 FQGTGA. The J segment lost 8 bases and the V segment lost 5 bases, leaving 9 bases of the junction unmatched. This CDR3 spans 15 amino acids. This CDR3 reads CASSLRGGQGDIQYF. The CDR3 DNA follows: TGTGCCAGCAGCCTCCGCGGCGGACAGGGGGACATTCAGTACTTC.

The rearrangement uses TRBV12-3 or TRBV12-4 and TRBJ2-7, with 9 bases lining up with TRBD1. CDR3 length equals 15 residues. V shed 6 bases, J shed 0 bases, and the junction held 6 bases outside the gene matches. CDR3 nucleotides: TGTGCCAGCAGATCGACAGGGGGTTCCTCCTACGAGCAGTACTTC. Encoded protein: CASRSTGGSSYEQYF.

The CDR3 region is CASSLSGGAYNEQFF. The CDR3 coding sequence is TGTGCCAGCAGCTTAAGCGGGGGGGCCTACAATGAGCAGTTCTTC. This chain connects TRBV11-2 to TRBJ2-1; 10 bases line up with TRBD2. J gave up 2 bases and V 2 bases, and 0 bases lay outside the gene matches. CDR3 length: 15 residues. The V gene's germline CDR1 is SGHAT and CDR2 FQNNGV.